This T cell receptor beta chain was sequenced in a study of blood T cells in healthy people across ages. For the second PCR, which ran for roughly 6 to 11 cycles, a sample-barcoded 5' primer and a J-beta primer mix were used. TCRdb fed the 5' RACE reads into MiXCR, producing one record per CDR3 protein. The repertoire includes 590,000 or so distinct CDR3 sequences, 25% to 30% of them detected once, and around 14% sits in the top ten. Study-wide results and limits: Samples with more naive T cells showed higher observed beta diversity. No one knew whether donors had CMV, which possibly confounded expanded clonotype changes.

Donors were healthy Caucasian individuals from Russia aged roughly 6 to 90. At least 6 micrograms of total RNA were extracted per sample. The CDR3 sequence is 15 residues long. The V end lost 3 bases, the J end lost 2 bases, and 14 bases lay between the germline ends. On this clonotype: Its specificity is unknown. One base away lies a much larger clone, so this may be a sequencing read error.

The TCR originated in a woman older than 75 in good health. The chain links TRBV12-3 or TRBV12-4 to TRBJ2-7; TRBD2 might be the D (6 bases). The sample comprised blood. In nucleotides, the CDR3 is TGTGCCAGCAGTTTGGAGCCGGGGGTACCCTACGAGCAGTACTTC. Translating gives CASSLEPGVPYEQYF.